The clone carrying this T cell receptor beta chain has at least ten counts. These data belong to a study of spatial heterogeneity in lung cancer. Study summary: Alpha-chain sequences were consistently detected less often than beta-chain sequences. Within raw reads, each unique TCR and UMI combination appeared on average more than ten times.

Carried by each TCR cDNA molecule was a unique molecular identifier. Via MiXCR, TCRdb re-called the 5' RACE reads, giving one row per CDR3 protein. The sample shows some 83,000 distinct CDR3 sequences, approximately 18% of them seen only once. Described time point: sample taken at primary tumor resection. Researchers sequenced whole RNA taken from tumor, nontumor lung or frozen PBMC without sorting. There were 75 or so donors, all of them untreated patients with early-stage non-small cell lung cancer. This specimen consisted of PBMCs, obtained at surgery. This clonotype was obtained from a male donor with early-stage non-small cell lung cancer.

The CDR3 coding sequence is TGTGCCAGCAGCCAAGATTCGCGGACAAACTATGGCTACACCTTC. It yields the protein CASSQDSRTNYGYTF. V usage is TRBV4-2 and J usage is TRBJ1-2; possibly TRBD1 for D (5 bases). The CDR3 runs 15 residues. V lost 0 bases, J lost 2 bases, and 10 bases lay in between. From germline, CDR1 is LGHNA and CDR2 YNFKEQ.